Sequencing of this TCR beta chain was carried out in a study of blood T cell repertoires in COVID-19. In the study overall: From the United States, Italy and Spain came samples of acute and convalescent COVID-19.

Germline V gene data show CDR1 as SEHNR and CDR2 as FQNEAQ (reference sequence). Trimming stripped 5 bases from V and 1 base from J, with 18 bases between. The CDR3 has 17 residues. This clone was detected once. Profiled with immunoSEQ multiplex PCR; TCRdb holds only in-frame clones, not every one. The data contain 150,000 to 200,000 clones, roughly 80% of them singletons. The chain employs TRBV7-9 and TRBJ2-1; TRBD2 might be the D (5 bases). Sample: peripheral blood. The TCR sequence derives from a man aged 55 to 70 with acute or convalescent COVID-19. This CDR3 is CASSRSGWTGSYNEQFF. In DNA, the CDR3 is TGTGCCAGCAGCCGCTCCGGTTGGACTGGATCCTACAATGAGCAGTTCTTC.